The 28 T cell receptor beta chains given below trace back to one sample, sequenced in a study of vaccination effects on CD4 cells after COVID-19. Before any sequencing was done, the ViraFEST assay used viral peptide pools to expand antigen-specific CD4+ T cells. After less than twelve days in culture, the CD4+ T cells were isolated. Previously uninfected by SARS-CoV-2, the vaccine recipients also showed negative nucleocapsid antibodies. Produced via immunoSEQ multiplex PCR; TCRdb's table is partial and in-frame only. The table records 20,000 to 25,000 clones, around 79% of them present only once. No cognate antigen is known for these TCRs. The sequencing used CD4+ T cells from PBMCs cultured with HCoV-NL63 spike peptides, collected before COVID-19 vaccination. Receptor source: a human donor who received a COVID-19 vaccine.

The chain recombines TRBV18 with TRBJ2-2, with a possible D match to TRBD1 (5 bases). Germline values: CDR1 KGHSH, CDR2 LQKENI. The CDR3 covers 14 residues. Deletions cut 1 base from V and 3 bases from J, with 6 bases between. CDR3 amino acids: CASSPQQDTGELFF. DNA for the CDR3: TGTGCCAGCTCACCACAACAGGACACCGGGGAGCTGTTTTTT.

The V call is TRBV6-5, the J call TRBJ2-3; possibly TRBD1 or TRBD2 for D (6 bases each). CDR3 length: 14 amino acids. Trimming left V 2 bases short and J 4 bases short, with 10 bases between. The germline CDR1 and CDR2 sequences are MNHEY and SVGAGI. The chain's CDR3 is CASSYRGPPDTQYF. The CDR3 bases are TGTGCCAGCAGTTACCGGGGGCCCCCAGATACGCAGTATTTT.

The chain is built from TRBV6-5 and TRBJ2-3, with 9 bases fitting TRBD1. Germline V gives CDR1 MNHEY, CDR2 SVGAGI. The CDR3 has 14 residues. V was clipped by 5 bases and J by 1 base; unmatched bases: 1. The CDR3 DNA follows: TGTGCCAGCAGTAACAGGGGGCGCACAGATACGCAGTATTTT. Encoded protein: CASSNRGRTDTQYF.

The CDR3 bases are TGTGCCAGTAGTATTTGGGGACGATCTAACTATGGCTACACCTTC. Translated, it gives CASSIWGRSNYGYTF. The rearrangement joins TRBV19 to TRBJ1-2; tentative D call: TRBD1 (5 bases). This CDR3 is 15 amino acids long. Germline V gene data show CDR1 as LNHDA and CDR2 as SQIVND (reference sequence). V gave up 3 bases and J gave up 0 bases, with 11 bases separating them.

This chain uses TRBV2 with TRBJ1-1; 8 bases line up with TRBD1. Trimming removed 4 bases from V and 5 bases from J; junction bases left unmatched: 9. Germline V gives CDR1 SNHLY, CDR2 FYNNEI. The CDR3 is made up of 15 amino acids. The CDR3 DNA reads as TGTGCCAGCAGTGGAAGGACAGGGATGGTTACTGAAGCTTTCTTT. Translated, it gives CASSGRTGMVTEAFF.

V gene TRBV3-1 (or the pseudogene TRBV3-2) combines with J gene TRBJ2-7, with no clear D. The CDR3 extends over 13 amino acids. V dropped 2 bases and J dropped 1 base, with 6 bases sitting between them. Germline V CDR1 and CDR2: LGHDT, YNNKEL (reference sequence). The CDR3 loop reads CASSQWASYEQYF. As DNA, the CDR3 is TGTGCCAGCAGCCAATGGGCTTCCTACGAGCAGTACTTC.

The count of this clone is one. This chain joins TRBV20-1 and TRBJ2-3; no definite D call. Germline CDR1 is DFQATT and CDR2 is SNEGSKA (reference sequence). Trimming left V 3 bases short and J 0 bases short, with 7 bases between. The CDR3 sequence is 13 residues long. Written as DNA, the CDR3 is TGCAGTGCTAGTCGCCAGAGCACAGATACGCAGTATTTT. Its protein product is CSASRQSTDTQYF.

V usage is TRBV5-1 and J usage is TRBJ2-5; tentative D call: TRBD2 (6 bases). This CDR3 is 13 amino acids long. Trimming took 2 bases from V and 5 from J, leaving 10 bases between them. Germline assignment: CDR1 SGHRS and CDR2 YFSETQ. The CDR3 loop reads CASSFGSTETQYF. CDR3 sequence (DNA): TGCGCCAGCAGCTTCGGGAGTACGGAGACCCAGTACTTC.

CDR3 DNA: TGTGCCAGTAGAGGACAGGGGACCTCTAACTATGGCTACACCTTC. Encoded protein: CASRGQGTSNYGYTF. The chain links TRBV19 to TRBJ1-2, with 9 bases matching TRBD1. Trimming at V came to 6 bases and at J to 0 bases, leaving 5 bases not matched to a gene. This CDR3 spans 15 amino acids. In germline, CDR1 is LNHDA, CDR2 SQIVND (reference sequence).

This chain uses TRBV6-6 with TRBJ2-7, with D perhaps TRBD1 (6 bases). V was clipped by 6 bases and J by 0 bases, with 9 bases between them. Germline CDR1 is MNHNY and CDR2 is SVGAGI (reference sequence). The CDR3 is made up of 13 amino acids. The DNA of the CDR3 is TGTGCCAGCAGCACAGGGAGCTCCTACGAGCAGTACTTC. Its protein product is CASSTGSSYEQYF.

The chain's CDR3 is CATVRRDNEQFF. In nucleotides, the CDR3 is TGTGCCACCGTGAGGCGGGACAATGAGCAGTTCTTC. The rearrangement joins TRBV19 to TRBJ2-1; possibly TRBD2 for D (5 bases). The CDR3 has 12 residues. With 10 bases removed from V and 5 bases from J, the gap between germline ends came to 12 bases. CDR1 and CDR2 from the germline V gene are LNHDA and SQIVND (reference sequence).

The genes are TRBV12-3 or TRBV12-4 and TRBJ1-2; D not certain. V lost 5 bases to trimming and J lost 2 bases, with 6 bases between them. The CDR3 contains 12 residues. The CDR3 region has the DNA TGTGCCAGCAGTACAGCGAACTATGGCTACACCTTC. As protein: CASSTANYGYTF.

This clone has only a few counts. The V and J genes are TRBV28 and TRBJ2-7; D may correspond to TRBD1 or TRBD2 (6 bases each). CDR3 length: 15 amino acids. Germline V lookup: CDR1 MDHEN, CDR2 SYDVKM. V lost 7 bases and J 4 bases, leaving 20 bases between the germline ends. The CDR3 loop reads CASTQSGAVAYEQYF. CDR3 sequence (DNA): TGTGCCAGCACCCAGTCGGGGGCAGTTGCATACGAGCAGTACTTC.

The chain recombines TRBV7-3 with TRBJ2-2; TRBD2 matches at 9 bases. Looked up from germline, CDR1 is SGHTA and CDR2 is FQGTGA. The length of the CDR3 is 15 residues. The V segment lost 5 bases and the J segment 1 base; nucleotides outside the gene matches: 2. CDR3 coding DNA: TGTGCCAGCAGCCCAGCGGGGGGGAACACCGGGGAGCTGTTTTTT. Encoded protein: CASSPAGGNTGELFF.

Written as DNA, the CDR3 is TGTGCCAGCAGCTTCGGCGGGGCCCAAGAGACCCAGTACTTC. Its translation is CASSFGGAQETQYF. This chain connects TRBV7-2 to TRBJ2-5, with D tentatively TRBD2 (6 bases). Germline CDR1 SGHTA, CDR2 FQGNSA. The CDR3 has 14 residues. V was trimmed by 3 bases and J by 1 base, leaving 9 bases between them.

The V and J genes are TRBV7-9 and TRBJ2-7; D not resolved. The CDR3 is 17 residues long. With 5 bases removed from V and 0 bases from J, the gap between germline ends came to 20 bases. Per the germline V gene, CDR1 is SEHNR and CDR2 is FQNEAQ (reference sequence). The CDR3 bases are TGTGCCAGCAGCAACGCAGGTTCCTCCGACGGCTCCTACGAGCAGTACTTC. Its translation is CASSNAGSSDGSYEQYF.

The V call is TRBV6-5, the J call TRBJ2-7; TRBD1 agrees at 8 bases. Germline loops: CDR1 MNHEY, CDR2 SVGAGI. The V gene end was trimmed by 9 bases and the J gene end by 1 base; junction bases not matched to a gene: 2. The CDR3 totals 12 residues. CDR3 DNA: TGTGCCAGTGGACAGGGATCCTACGAGCAGTACTTC. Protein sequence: CASGQGSYEQYF.

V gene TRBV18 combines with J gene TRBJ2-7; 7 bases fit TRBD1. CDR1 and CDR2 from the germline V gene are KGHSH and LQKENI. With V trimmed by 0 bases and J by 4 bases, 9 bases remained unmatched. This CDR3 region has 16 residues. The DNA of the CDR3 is TGTGCCAGCTCACCACCTAAGCCGGGACAGCGTTACGAGCAGTACTTC. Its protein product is CASSPPKPGQRYEQYF.

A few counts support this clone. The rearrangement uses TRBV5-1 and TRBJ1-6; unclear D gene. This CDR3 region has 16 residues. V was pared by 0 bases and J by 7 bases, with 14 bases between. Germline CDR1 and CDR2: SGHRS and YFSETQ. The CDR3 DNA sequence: TGCGCCAGCAGCTTGGATGCCGGGCAGGACAATTCACCCCTCCACTTT. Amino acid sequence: CASSLDAGQDNSPLHF.

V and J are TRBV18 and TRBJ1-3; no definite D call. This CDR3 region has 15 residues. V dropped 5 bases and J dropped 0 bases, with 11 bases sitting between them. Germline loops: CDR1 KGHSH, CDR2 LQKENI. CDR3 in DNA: TGTGCCAGCTCAGACATGCCCGCCTCTGGAAACACCATATATTTT. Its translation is CASSDMPASGNTIYF.

The CDR3 coding sequence is TGCGCCAGCAGCCAAGAGACAGGGGGAGGATCCACTGAAGCTTTCTTT. It codes for CASSQETGGGSTEAFF. The rearrangement joins TRBV4-3 to TRBJ1-1; TRBD1 aligns across 9 bases. The CDR3 sequence is 16 residues long. The V and J ends lost 0 bases and 4 bases, in that order; junction bases with no gene match: 6. CDR1 and CDR2 (germline): LGHNA, YSLEER.

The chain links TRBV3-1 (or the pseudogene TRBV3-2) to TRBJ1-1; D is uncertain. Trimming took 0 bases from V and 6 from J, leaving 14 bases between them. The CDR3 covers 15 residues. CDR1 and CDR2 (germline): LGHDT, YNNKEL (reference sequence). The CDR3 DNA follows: TGTGCCAGCAGCCAAGAAGGAGGGATAGTCTCTGAAGCTTTCTTT. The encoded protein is CASSQEGGIVSEAFF.

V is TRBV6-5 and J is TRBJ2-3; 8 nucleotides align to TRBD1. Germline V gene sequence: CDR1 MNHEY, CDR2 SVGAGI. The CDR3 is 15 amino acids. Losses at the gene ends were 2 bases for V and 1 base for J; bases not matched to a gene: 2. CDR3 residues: CASSYRGQGTDTQYF. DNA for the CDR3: TGTGCCAGCAGTTACCGGGGACAGGGCACAGATACGCAGTATTTT.

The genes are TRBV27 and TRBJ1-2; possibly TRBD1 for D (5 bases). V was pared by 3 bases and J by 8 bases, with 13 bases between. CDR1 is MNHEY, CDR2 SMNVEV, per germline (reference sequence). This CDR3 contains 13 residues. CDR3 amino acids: CASSLPGLVGYTF. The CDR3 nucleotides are TGTGCCAGCAGTTTGCCAGGGTTGGTAGGCTACACCTTC.

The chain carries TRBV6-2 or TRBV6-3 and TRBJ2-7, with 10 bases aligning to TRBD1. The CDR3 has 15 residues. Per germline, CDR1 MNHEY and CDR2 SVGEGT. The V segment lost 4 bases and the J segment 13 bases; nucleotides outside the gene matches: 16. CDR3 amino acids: CASSFRGQGGDGPYF. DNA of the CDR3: TGTGCCAGCAGTTTTAGAGGACAGGGGGGCGATGGACCCTACTTC.

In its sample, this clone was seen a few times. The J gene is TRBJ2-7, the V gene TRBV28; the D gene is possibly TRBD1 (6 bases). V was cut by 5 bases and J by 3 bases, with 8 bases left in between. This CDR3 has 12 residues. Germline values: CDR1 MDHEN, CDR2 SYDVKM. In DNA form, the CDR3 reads TGTGCCAGCAGTGTGACAGGCTACGAGCAGTACTTC. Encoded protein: CASSVTGYEQYF.

The CDR3 loop is CASSLQGDIQYF. CDR3 sequence (DNA): TGTGCCAGCAGCCTACAGGGGGACATTCAGTACTTC. The genes are TRBV3-1 (or the pseudogene TRBV3-2) and TRBJ2-4; 8 bases match TRBD1. There are 12 residues in the CDR3. Germline values: CDR1 LGHDT, CDR2 YNNKEL (reference sequence). Trimming cost V 4 bases and J 8 bases; bases outside gene matches: 1.

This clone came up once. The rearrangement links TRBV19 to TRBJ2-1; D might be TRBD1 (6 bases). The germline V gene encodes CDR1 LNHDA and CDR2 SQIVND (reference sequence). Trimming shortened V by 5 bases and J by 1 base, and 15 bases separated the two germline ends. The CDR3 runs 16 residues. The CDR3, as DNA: TGTGCCAGTAGTCCACAGGGAAGGTTATCCTACAATGAGCAGTTCTTC. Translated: CASSPQGRLSYNEQFF.